Below are 15 T cell receptor beta chains sequenced from a single sample in a study of CD8 T cells in Susac syndrome. The authors reverse transcribed roughly 0.5 to 1 ug RNA with random hexamers. TCRdb reprocessed the immunoSEQ multiplex PCR reads with MiXCR, giving one entry per CDR3 protein. This sample has just over 300,000 distinct CDR3 sequences, with roughly 94% found just once. The specimen was CD4+ T cells from PBMCs. Every receptor here comes from a human donor with multiple sclerosis.

The V call is TRBV7-3, the J call TRBJ1-1; D may be TRBD1 (5 bases). Looked up from germline, CDR1 is SGHTA and CDR2 is FQGTGA. V lost 2 bases and J 1 base, leaving 11 bases between the germline ends. The CDR3 has 15 amino acids. CDR3 sequence reads: CASSLGGGGNTEAFF. The CDR3 coding sequence is TGTGCCAGCAGCTTAGGAGGCGGGGGGAACACTGAAGCTTTCTTT. Full variable domain (rest looked up from reference TRBV7-3 and TRBJ1-1): GAGVSQTPSNKVTEKGKYVELRCDPISGHTALYWYRQSLGQGPEFLIYFQGTGAADDSGLPNDRFFAVRPEGSVSTLKIQRTERGDSAVYLCASSLGGGGNTEAFFGQGTRLTVV.

The rearrangement joins TRBV20-1 to TRBJ2-2, with D possibly TRBD2 on 6 matching bases. Germline CDR1 is DFQATT and CDR2 is SNEGSKA (reference sequence). CDR3 size: 15 residues. Deletions cut 3 bases from V and 2 bases from J, with 13 bases between. The CDR3 region is CSARFSGVNTGELFF. CDR3 sequence (DNA): TGCAGTGCTAGGTTCTCGGGAGTCAACACCGGGGAGCTGTTTTTT.

J is TRBJ1-2 and V is TRBV20-1, with 9 bases lining up with TRBD1. This CDR3 region has 15 residues. With 0 bases clipped from V and 3 bases from J, the junction kept 5 bases outside the gene matches. Germline V gene lookup returns CDR1 DFQATT and CDR2 SNEGSKA (reference sequence). The CDR3 reads CSAREVTGGDYGYTF. The DNA of the CDR3 is TGCAGTGCTAGAGAAGTAACAGGGGGCGACTATGGCTACACCTTC.

V and J are TRBV24-1 and TRBJ2-3; D may be TRBD1 or TRBD2 (5 bases each). Trimming removed 9 bases at V and 1 base at J, with 19 bases between. Per germline, CDR1 KGHDR and CDR2 SFDVKD. CDR3 length equals 16 residues. The CDR3 here is CATWGYPGGGTDTQYF. CDR3 DNA: TGTGCCACCTGGGGGTACCCCGGTGGCGGCACAGATACGCAGTATTTT.

The chain couples TRBV7-2 to TRBJ1-4; D is possibly TRBD1 (5 bases). The ends were cut back, 6 bases at V and 8 bases at J, with 13 bases in the middle. The germline V gene has CDR1 SGHTA and CDR2 FQGNSA. The CDR3 loop spans 13 amino acids. The DNA of the CDR3 is TGTGCCAGCAGTAGCGTGGGGGAGGAAAAACTGTTTTTT. This sequence encodes CASSSVGEEKLFF.

V usage is TRBV25-1 and J usage is TRBJ2-5; D is perhaps TRBD2 (5 bases). This CDR3 region has 17 residues. CDR1 and CDR2 (germline): MGHDK, SYGVNS. V was pared by 1 base and J by 0 bases, with 15 bases between. For the CDR3, the DNA is TGTGCCAGCAGTGAATTGTCCCGAGGGAAGTACCAAGAGACCCAGTACTTC. Amino acids: CASSELSRGKYQETQYF.

The CDR3 DNA sequence: TGTGCCAGCAGTTACGGTGTATATGAGCAGTTCTTC. Translated: CASSYGVYEQFF. The rearrangement joins TRBV6-2 or TRBV6-3 to TRBJ2-1; D remains unclear. This CDR3 has 12 amino acids. Trimming shortened V by 2 bases and J by 8 bases, and 7 bases separated the two germline ends. Germline CDR1 reads MNHEY; CDR2 reads SVGEGT.

The chain joins TRBV6-6 to TRBJ2-7, with 7 nucleotides matching TRBD2. Germline V gene data show CDR1 as MNHNY and CDR2 as SVGAGI (reference sequence). V shed 5 bases and J 2 bases; nucleotides not matched to a gene: 12. This CDR3 region has 16 residues. DNA of the CDR3: TGTGCCAGCAGTGCCGCCGGCGGGAGCTCCGCCTACGAGCAGTACTTC. As protein: CASSAAGGSSAYEQYF.

This CDR3 is CASSLDGTSSYTF. The DNA for the CDR3 is TGTGCCAGCAGCTTAGATGGGACATCATCCTACACCTTC. The chain carries TRBV7-9 and TRBJ1-2; D perhaps matches TRBD1 (6 bases). V was shortened by 1 base and J by 10 bases, with 13 bases between the two germline ends. Germline lookup yields CDR1 SEHNR and CDR2 FQNEAQ (reference sequence). The CDR3 is made up of 13 amino acids.

The rearrangement joins TRBV18 to TRBJ1-4, with D hard to call. V lost 4 bases and J lost 4, with 10 bases in between. Germline CDR1 reads KGHSH; CDR2 reads LQKENI. The CDR3 runs to 14 residues. CDR3 in amino acids: CASSLQEINEKLFF. The CDR3 DNA sequence: TGTGCCAGCTCACTTCAGGAGATTAATGAAAAACTGTTTTTT.

The CDR3 reads CASSSGASYEQYF. The DNA of the CDR3 is TGTGCCAGCAGTTCCGGGGCTTCCTACGAGCAGTACTTC. V usage is TRBV6-2 or TRBV6-3 and J usage is TRBJ2-7; D may correspond to TRBD1 or TRBD2 (5 bases each). This CDR3 has 13 residues. The germline V gene encodes CDR1 MNHEY and CDR2 SVGEGT. V was clipped by 4 bases and J by 1 base, with 8 bases between them.

The V and J genes are TRBV23-1 and TRBJ1-2; D uncertain. TRBV23-1 carries the ORF label, with uncertain function. This CDR3 has 16 residues. V was pared by 4 bases and J by 0 bases, with 15 bases between. The CDR3 DNA is TGCGCCAGCAGTCGCGAAAGAGGAATTACTAACTATGGCTACACCTTC. Residues: CASSRERGITNYGYTF.

V is TRBV5-1 and J is TRBJ1-5; TRBD1 is a possible D gene (6 bases). The V gene lost 4 bases and the J gene lost 5 bases, with 13 bases spanning the gap. CDR3 length: 14 amino acids. The germline gives CDR1 SGHRS, CDR2 YFSETQ. Here the CDR3 reads CASSTGQNDQPQHF. CDR3 in DNA: TGCGCCAGCAGCACCGGACAGAACGATCAGCCCCAGCATTTT.

V and J are TRBV23-1 and TRBJ2-1, with 10 bases aligning to TRBD2. TRBV23-1 falls under the ORF class, with uncertain function. V gave up 1 base and J gave up 8 bases; unmatched junction bases: 5. This CDR3 has 15 amino acids. CDR3 sequence reads: CASSQWTSGMDEQFF. CDR3 DNA sequence: TGCGCCAGCAGTCAATGGACTAGCGGCATGGATGAGCAGTTCTTC.

The V call is TRBV6-2 or TRBV6-3, the J call TRBJ2-1; D not certain. Per germline, CDR1 MNHEY and CDR2 SVGEGT. The CDR3 loop spans 13 amino acids. Between the trimmed V and J ends, which lost 6 bases and 4 bases, there was a span of 10 bases. The CDR3 is CASRNALYNEQFF. The CDR3 coding sequence is TGTGCCAGCAGAAATGCGCTTTACAATGAGCAGTTCTTC.